The 8 T cell receptor beta chains below all came from one sample that was sequenced in a study of early T cells in non-severe SARS-CoV-2 infection. TCRdb reprocessed the 5' RACE reads via MiXCR and lists one record per CDR3 protein. The data hold 62,000 or so distinct CDR3 sequences, with approximately 8.8% observed a single time. Sequencing was performed on whole blood, taken at baseline. The source is an adult who was a healthcare worker with PCR-confirmed SARS-CoV-2 infection or an uninfected control (not recorded which).

Only a few counts were recorded for this clonotype. V usage is TRBV18 and J usage is TRBJ2-7, with no clear D. CDR1 is KGHSH and CDR2 is LQKENI in the germline V gene. Trimming took off 3 bases at V and 2 bases at J, with 11 bases between the two ends. The CDR3 length is 14 residues. The CDR3 spells CASSPGPYTYEQYF. CDR3 nucleotides: TGTGCCAGCTCACCCGGGCCCTATACCTACGAGCAGTACTTC.

The rearrangement links TRBV6-4 to TRBJ2-6, with D hard to call. Trimming pared 4 bases from V and 0 bases from J, leaving 4 bases between. Looked up from germline, CDR1 is MRHNA and CDR2 is SNTAGT. The CDR3 covers 14 residues. The CDR3 region is CASSGHSGANVLTF. The CDR3 DNA reads TGTGCCAGCAGTGGCCACTCTGGGGCCAACGTCCTGACTTTC.

This clonotype was observed a few times. This rearrangement joins TRBV5-1 to TRBJ2-1; the D is unclear. Trimming removed 0 bases at V and 9 bases at J, with 10 bases between. The CDR3 covers 13 residues. The germline gives CDR1 SGHRS, CDR2 YFSETQ. CDR3: CASSLGGPGEQFF. The CDR3 bases are TGCGCCAGCAGCTTGGGTGGACCGGGTGAGCAGTTCTTC.

This clonotype turned up a few times. The V and J genes are TRBV7-2 and TRBJ2-7, with D perhaps TRBD1 or TRBD2 (5 bases each). With 2 bases removed from V and 3 bases from J, the gap between germline ends came to 17 bases. From germline, CDR1 is SGHTA and CDR2 FQGNSA. This CDR3 is built from 16 residues. The CDR3, as DNA: TGTGCCAGCAGCTTATCGGGGCGGGTACCAATCTACGAGCAGTACTTC. Translated: CASSLSGRVPIYEQYF.

This clonotype showed up many times. The junction differs from germline at one of its ends, possibly a read error. The V and J genes are TRBV24-1 and TRBJ2-1; tentatively, D is TRBD1 (5 bases). The germline V gene has CDR1 KGHDR and CDR2 SFDVKD. The CDR3 runs 13 residues. The CDR3 loop reads CTTRVTESHEQFF. The DNA of the CDR3 is TGTACCACCAGGGTGACTGAGTCGCATGAGCAGTTCTTC.

The chain uses TRBV7-9 and TRBJ2-5; D perhaps matches TRBD2 (6 bases). V dropped 6 bases and J dropped 0 bases, with 20 bases sitting between them. Germline V CDR1 and CDR2: SEHNR, FQNEAQ (reference sequence). The CDR3 totals 17 residues. The CDR3 nucleotides read TGTGCCAGCAGTAGAGGGTCCGGGACTGCGTACCAAGAGACCCAGTACTTC. Protein product: CASSRGSGTAYQETQYF.

This clonotype was seen a few times. The gene calls are TRBV10-2 and TRBJ2-7; 14 nucleotides match TRBD2. The CDR3 consists of 15 residues. V trimming: 6 bases; J trimming: 3 bases; junction bases outside the gene matches: 4. Per germline, CDR1 WSHSY and CDR2 SAAADI. This CDR3 is CASRGLAGENYEQYF. In nucleotides, the CDR3 is TGCGCCAGCAGGGGACTAGCGGGAGAAAACTACGAGCAGTACTTC.

This clonotype showed up many times. This chain uses TRBV7-3 with TRBJ2-2; possible D gene TRBD2, 6 bases. CDR1 is SGHTA, CDR2 FQGTGA, per germline. The CDR3 sequence is 15 residues long. The V end was cut by 3 bases, the J end by 0 bases, with 8 bases between. CDR3 in amino acids: CASSFSGANTGELFF. CDR3 nucleotides: TGTGCCAGCAGCTTCTCGGGGGCGAACACCGGGGAGCTGTTTTTT.